One TCR beta chain is described in this entry. Its antigen remains unidentified. Clones were read by immunoSEQ multiplex PCR, and TCRdb kept only the in-frame ones, dropping some. The sample includes tens of thousands of clones, around 88% of them seen just once. These data are taken from a study of OX40 agonist ivuxolimab in advanced cancers. Across the study: Intravenous ivuxolimab was administered to patients every 2 weeks at 0.01 to 10 mg/kg. General observations from the study: CD4+ and CD8+ blood T cells expanded clonally by week 6 at 0.1 to 3.0 mg/kg. Expansion of clones was among the lowest in partial responders at 0.1-3.0 mg/kg. The antigens recognized by the expanded peripheral T cells, that is their antigen specificity, were not determined.

The CDR3 is 15 residues long. Germline assignment: CDR1 KGHSH and CDR2 LQKENI. Trimming took off 1 base at V and 5 bases at J, with 12 bases between the two ends. The source was CD4+ or CD8+ T cells sorted from blood, collected in a trial of the OX40 agonist ivuxolimab. The TCR was taken from an adult with an advanced solid tumor such as melanoma, head and neck, liver or kidney cancer. The chain couples TRBV18 to TRBJ1-5; possible D gene TRBD1, 5 bases. CDR3: CASSPQFGGHQPQHF. The CDR3 DNA reads as TGTGCCAGCTCACCACAATTTGGGGGTCATCAGCCCCAGCATTTT.